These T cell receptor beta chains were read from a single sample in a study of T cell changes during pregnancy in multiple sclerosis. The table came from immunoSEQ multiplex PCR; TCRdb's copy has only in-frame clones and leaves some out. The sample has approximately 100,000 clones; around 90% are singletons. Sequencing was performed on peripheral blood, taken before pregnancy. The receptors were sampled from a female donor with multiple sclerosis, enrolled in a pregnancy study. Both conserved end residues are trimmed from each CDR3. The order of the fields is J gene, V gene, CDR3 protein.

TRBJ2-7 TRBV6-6 ASISAGVREQY
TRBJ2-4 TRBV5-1 ASSIGTEKNIQY
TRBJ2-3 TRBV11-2 ASSLETTSTDTQY
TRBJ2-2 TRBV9 ASSHTSPGELF
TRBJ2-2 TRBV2 ASTLQLLAGGTGELF
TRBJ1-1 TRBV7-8 ASSLAILTAIMNTEAF
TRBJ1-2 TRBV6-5 ASSYSWDSYGYT
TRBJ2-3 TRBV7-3 ASSQGLAVTDTQY
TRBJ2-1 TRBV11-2 ASSLDPTSGGPNNEQF
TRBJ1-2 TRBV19 ASEAGTGVYGYT
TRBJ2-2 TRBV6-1 ASSEAGTSYPGELF
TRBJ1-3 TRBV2 ASSIQGPKAGNTIY
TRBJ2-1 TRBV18 ASSPQRTGDREQF
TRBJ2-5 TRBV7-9 ASSLVPPLAETQY
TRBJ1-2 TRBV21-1 ASSKYSGADRGRVYGYT
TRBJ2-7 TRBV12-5 ASGLRSGGADEQY
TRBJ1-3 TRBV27 ASRQGAETGNTIY
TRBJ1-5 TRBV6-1 ASSDRREGNQPQH